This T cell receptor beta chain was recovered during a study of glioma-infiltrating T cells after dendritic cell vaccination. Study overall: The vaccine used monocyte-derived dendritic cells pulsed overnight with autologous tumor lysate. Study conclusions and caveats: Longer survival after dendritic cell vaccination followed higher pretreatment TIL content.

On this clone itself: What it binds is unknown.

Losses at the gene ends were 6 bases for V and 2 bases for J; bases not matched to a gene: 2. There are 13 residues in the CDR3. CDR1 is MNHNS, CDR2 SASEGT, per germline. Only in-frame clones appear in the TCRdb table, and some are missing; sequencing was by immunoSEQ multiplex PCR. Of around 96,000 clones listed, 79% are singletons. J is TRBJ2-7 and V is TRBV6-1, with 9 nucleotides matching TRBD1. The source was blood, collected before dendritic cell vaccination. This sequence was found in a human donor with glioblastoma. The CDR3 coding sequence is TGTGCCAGCAGACAGGGGGCTACCTACGAGCAGTACTTC. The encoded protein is CASRQGATYEQYF.